This entry concerns a single TCR beta chain. The record originates from a study of blood T cell repertoires in COVID-19. Turning to the study itself: Samples came from the United States, Italy and Spain, spanning acute and convalescent COVID-19. T cells, B-cell-depleted T cells, or PBMCs provided the cDNA or gDNA that served as material.

Some clones are missing from TCRdb's copy, which holds only in-frame ones; the method was immunoSEQ multiplex PCR. The table shows 300,000 to 450,000 clones, with around 84% occurring only once. Germline loops: CDR1 SQVTM, CDR2 ANQGSEA. The CDR3 runs to 13 residues. Sequenced input: peripheral blood. This receptor was obtained from a human donor in a cohort sampled during active COVID-19. The chain combines TRBV29-1 with TRBJ1-5; maybe TRBD1 (6 bases). This CDR3 is CREGQPYNQPQHF. In DNA, the CDR3 is TGCAGAGAAGGACAGCCGTACAATCAGCCCCAGCATTTT.